This T cell receptor beta chain is drawn from a study of blood T cell repertoires in COVID-19 (dated by TCRdb to 2018 to 2020). About the investigation overall: Samples from collaborators originated in the United States, Italy and Spain and spanned both the acute and convalescent phases of COVID-19. The material from the prospective study consisted of cDNA or gDNA derived from T cells, B-cell-depleted T cells, or PBMCs. Subjects who had been exposed to COVID-19, were actively infected with it, or had recovered from it provided the deeply sampled blood TCRbeta repertoires that made up the dataset. The repertoires were made available in a free public database intended to serve as a resource for research on the immune response to SARS-CoV-2. Samples were obtained from the ongoing ImmuneRACE study (first 160 participants) and from 1,254 subjects provided by 6 global collaborators. The sample metadata nearly always contained a de-identified subject ID, COVID-19 status, age in years and sex. HLA class I and class II types, where available, came from metadata supplied by the sample provider rather than from assay-based typing.

TCRbeta CDR3 regions were amplified from genomic DNA by means of the immunoSEQ Assay, a bias-controlled multiplex PCR. The source study handled its data this way. The number of nucleated cells in each sample was estimated from the amplification of reference gene primers within the assay. To quantify the absolute abundance of each unique TCRbeta CDR3 rearrangement, sequence reads were collapsed and filtered. Productive Simpson clonality was computed per sample as the square root of Simpson's diversity index over productive rearrangements. Sourced from immuneACCESS, this table was stored by TCRdb with only in-frame sequences that have V and J called. A share of the clones is absent; for the studies checked, an unresolved V gene accounts for under half, and the remainder has no known explanation. V and J calls and clone size are those listed in that table; D and trimming were worked out from the DNA. The sample table shows about 200,000 clones, and around 75% are seen once. The ten largest clones add up to roughly 5.7% of the sample.

From cysteine to phenylalanine, the CDR3 is 15 amino acids long. CDR3 DNA is the only sequence kept; it has 45 bases, read in frame from the first base. V ends up 6 bases short and J 0 bases short, with an unmatched junction base count of 4. The germline V gene supplies CDR1 SGHRS and CDR2 YFSETQ. Comments on this clone: The antigen it recognizes is unknown. Base qualities are not at hand, and no much larger clone is one base apart.

In Seattle, one collaborating source enrolled patients while the infection was active and tracked those patients longitudinally over the course of disease. Collaborating institutions collected whole blood in K2EDTA tubes following their own protocols. For TCRbeta analysis, collaborators shipped samples in one of three forms: frozen whole blood, isolated PBMCs, or DNA extracted from either of those sample types. Broad study findings and their caveats: The amount of clinical and demographic metadata varied by source and participant and was provided uncurated.

Sequences were obtained from peripheral blood. The TCR comes from a woman aged 40 to 55 with COVID-19, enrolled during active disease. In this chain, TRBV5-1 is recombined with TRBJ2-4; 9 of the junction bases match TRBD2. In nucleotides, the sequence is TGCGCCAGCACGGCGGGAGGGCTAGCCAAAAACATTCAGTACTTC. It is translated as CASTAGGLAKNIQYF.